This T cell receptor (beta chain) was captured in a study of shared clonotypes between healthy human individuals. Donors were Caucasian adults residing in Nashville, Tennessee, USA. The CDR3 runs to 17 residues. The germline gives CDR1 MGHRA, CDR2 YSYEKL. V lost 0 bases, J lost 4 bases, and 9 bases stayed unmatched. Using 200 ng DNA, approximately 27,000 T cell genomes, the sorted-subset replicate PCRs were run. Libraries were prepared by immunoSEQ multiplex PCR; TCRdb keeps only in-frame clonotypes and omits some of them. The repertoire holds around 79,000 clones, with over 55% as singletons. The sample holds a few counts of this clone.

Sequenced input: memory CD8+ T cells sorted from blood. Indicated subset: CD45RO+ cells pooled with CCR7-negative TemRA cells. This chain joins TRBV4-1 and TRBJ2-1; TRBD2 agrees at 7 bases. This clonotype originated in a man between 25 and 39 years old in good health. The CDR3 here is CASSQDGAGVGYNEQFF. CDR3 DNA sequence: TGCGCCAGCAGCCAAGATGGGGCGGGAGTGGGGTACAATGAGCAGTTCTTC.